The 18 T cell receptor beta chains given below trace back to one sample, sequenced in a study of blood T cell repertoires in COVID-19. Libraries were prepared by immunoSEQ multiplex PCR; TCRdb keeps only in-frame clonotypes and omits some of them. Here the sample spans 20,000 to 25,000 clones, about nine tenths being singletons. Sequenced sample: peripheral blood. Receptors originate from a human donor in a cohort sampled during active COVID-19.

V gene TRBV13 combines with J gene TRBJ2-3, with 8 bases identical to TRBD2. The CDR3 sequence is 15 residues long. CDR1 is PRHDT, CDR2 FYEKMQ, per germline (reference sequence). Trimming removed 3 bases from V and 5 bases from J; junction bases left unmatched: 7. This CDR3 reads CASSFRGGGEDTQYF. The CDR3 DNA reads as TGTGCCAGCAGCTTCCGGGGGGGCGGCGAAGATACGCAGTATTTT.

The CDR3 sequence: CAISPLVGGAGEQFF. CDR3 nucleotides: TGTGCCATCAGTCCACTAGTAGGCGGGGCGGGCGAGCAGTTCTTC. The J gene is TRBJ2-1, the V gene TRBV10-3, with D maybe TRBD2 (6 bases). Trimming pared 5 bases from V and 10 bases from J, leaving 21 bases between. CDR1 and CDR2 from the germline V gene are ENHRY and SYGVKD. The CDR3 sequence is 15 residues long.

The chain has TRBV28 and TRBJ1-3; 8 bases align to TRBD1. The CDR3 totals 15 residues. V lost 8 bases to trimming and J lost 0 bases; unmatched junction nucleotides: 6. Germline-derived CDR1 and CDR2 are MDHEN and SYDVKM. CDR3 DNA: TGTGCCAGCGGGGGGGACAGGACCTCTGGAAACACCATATATTTT. Residues: CASGGDRTSGNTIYF.

The chain links TRBV30 to TRBJ2-6, with a weak D call TRBD2 (5 bases). This CDR3 has 17 amino acids. Germline V lookup: CDR1 GTSNPN, CDR2 SVGIG (reference sequence). Trimming removed 3 bases from V and 2 bases from J, with 17 bases in between. The CDR3 nucleotides are TGTGCCTGGAGGCGGGCAGTCGGGTTGCCTGGGGCCAACGTCCTGACTTTC. Its protein is CAWRRAVGLPGANVLTF. Drawing the rest from reference TRBV30 and TRBJ2-6, the complete variable domain is SQTIHQWPATLVQPVGSPLSLECTVEGTSNPNLYWYRQAAGRGLQLLFYSVGIGQISSEVPQNLSASRPQDRQFILSSKKLLLSDSGFYLCAWRRAVGLPGANVLTFGAGSRLTVL.

Regarding this clone: At one end the junction does not follow the germline gene, possibly because of a read error. The gene calls are TRBV29-1 and TRBJ1-2; tentatively, D is TRBD1 (5 bases). CDR1 is SQVTM and CDR2 is ANQGSEA in the germline V gene. The CDR3 covers 12 residues. This chain's CDR3 is CSVGGANYGYTF. CDR3 in DNA: TGTTCCGTCGGAGGGGCTAACTATGGCTACACCTTC.

With regard to this clone: The CDR3 end shows no conserved phenylalanine or tryptophan, and so a read error is likely. The limits of the CDR3 on the DNA are not certain, so only TCRdb's listed CDR3 is given. The chain joins TRBV11-2 to TRBJ2-7; TRBD2 is the table's D call and was not checked against the DNA. CDR1 and CDR2 from the germline V gene are SGHAT and FQNNGV. The CDR3 adds up to 13 amino acids, both ends counted. The CDR3 protein is CASSTNQGGAASL.

The gene calls are TRBV19 and TRBJ2-1; 12 bases align to TRBD2. J gave up 8 bases and V 10 bases, and 12 bases lay outside the gene matches. The CDR3 loop spans 15 amino acids. Per germline, CDR1 LNHDA and CDR2 SQIVND (reference sequence). In DNA form, the CDR3 reads TGTGCCATCCTACAGCGACTAGCGGGAGTTGATGAGCAGTTCTTC. Translation: CAILQRLAGVDEQFF. The full variable domain, with the rest looked up from reference TRBV19 and TRBJ2-1, is DGGITQSPKYLFRKEGQNVTLSCEQNLNHDAMYWYRQDPGQGLRLIYYSQIVNDFQKGDIAEGYSVSREKKESFPLTVTSAQKNPTAFYLCAILQRLAGVDEQFFGPGTRLTVL.

In this sample, this clone turned up a few times. The rearrangement links TRBV30 to TRBJ1-6, with 9 bases that match TRBD1. The V and J ends lost 5 bases and 6 bases, in that order; junction bases with no gene match: 5. The germline CDR1 and CDR2 sequences are GTSNPN and SVGIG (reference sequence). The CDR3 is 14 amino acids. The CDR3 reads CAWSGTGSNSPLHF. The CDR3 DNA follows: TGTGCCTGGTCCGGGACAGGGAGTAATTCACCCCTCCACTTT.

The chain joins TRBV18 to TRBJ1-6; unclear D gene. Germline V CDR1 and CDR2: KGHSH, LQKENI. Trimming took off 3 bases at V and 8 bases at J, with 8 bases between the two ends. The CDR3 extends over 13 amino acids. As DNA, the CDR3 is TGTGCCAGCTCACCTCCGGGGTATTCACCCCTCCACTTT. It encodes CASSPPGYSPLHF.

The V gene is TRBV5-1, the J gene TRBJ2-7, with D possibly being TRBD2 (7 bases). Germline CDR1 reads SGHRS; CDR2 reads YFSETQ. V lost 0 bases to trimming and J lost 6 bases, with 10 bases between them. The CDR3 consists of 13 residues. The CDR3, as DNA: TGCGCCAGCAGCTTGGAGGGGGGGTTCGAGCAGTACTTC. This translates into CASSLEGGFEQYF.

The V call is TRBV28, the J call TRBJ2-1; D remains unclear. Trimming stripped 7 bases from V and 4 bases from J, with 5 bases between. CDR1 is MDHEN, CDR2 SYDVKM, per germline. The length of the CDR3 is 11 residues. The CDR3 region is CASTLYNEQFF. In nucleotides, the CDR3 is TGTGCCAGCACCCTATACAATGAGCAGTTCTTC.

The chain links TRBV7-9 to TRBJ2-6; no clear D. CDR1 and CDR2 (germline): SEHNR, FQNEAQ (reference sequence). The CDR3 is 18 amino acids. The germline V and J ends were trimmed by 7 bases and 0 bases, with 19 bases remaining between them. CDR3: CASTLTTTLSSGANVLTF. As DNA, the CDR3 is TGTGCCAGCACCCTGACGACAACTCTCTCCTCTGGGGCCAACGTCCTGACTTTC.

In its sample, this clone was seen once. The V gene is TRBV3-1 (or the pseudogene TRBV3-2), the J gene TRBJ1-4; 8 nucleotides match TRBD1. Germline-derived CDR1 and CDR2 are LGHDT and YNNKEL (reference sequence). The CDR3 spans 18 residues. V was clipped by 4 bases and J by 5 bases; unmatched bases: 15. The DNA of the CDR3 is TGTGCCAGCAGCCGACCCTACAGGGGGAATAGGGAGAATGAAAAACTGTTTTTT. Protein sequence: CASSRPYRGNRENEKLFF.

CDR3 DNA: TGTGCCAGCAGTGAGACTAAATCGAGGGAGCTGTTTTTT. Protein: CASSETKSRELFF. This sequence joins TRBV9 and TRBJ2-2; tentative D call: TRBD2 (5 bases). Germline V lookup: CDR1 SGDLS, CDR2 YYNGEE. CDR3 size: 13 residues. Trimming took 5 bases from V and 9 from J, leaving 14 bases between them.

This sequence joins TRBV3-1 (or the pseudogene TRBV3-2) and TRBJ2-7, with D uncertain. Trimming removed 4 bases from V and 3 bases from J, with 10 bases in between. This CDR3 has 13 residues. CDR1 and CDR2 from the germline V gene are LGHDT and YNNKEL (reference sequence). The CDR3 spells CASSPSEIYEQYF. The DNA of the CDR3 is TGTGCCAGCAGCCCTTCTGAGATCTACGAGCAGTACTTC.

The rearrangement links TRBV10-2 to TRBJ1-3, with D hard to call. V was pared by 0 bases and J by 2 bases, with 14 bases between. CDR1 and CDR2 (germline): WSHSY, SAAADI. The CDR3 runs 17 residues. In DNA, the CDR3 is TGCGCCAGCAGTGAGTCTCTTCTGGGCTCGGCTGGAAACACCATATATTTT. The encoded protein is CASSESLLGSAGNTIYF.

The chain has TRBV6-5 and TRBJ1-2; a weak D match, TRBD1 (5 bases). The CDR3 extends over 14 amino acids. V was clipped by 10 bases and J by 2 bases, with 17 bases between them. Looked up from germline, CDR1 is MNHEY and CDR2 is SVGAGI. The CDR3 region has the DNA TGTGCCAACACCGACAACGGGGGGAACTATGGCTACACCTTC. Encoded protein: CANTDNGGNYGYTF.

To note about this clone: The germline gene is not matched at one end of the junction; a read error may be the cause. The V call is TRBV13, the J call TRBJ2-5; D is perhaps TRBD2 (6 bases). CDR1 PRHDT and CDR2 FYEKMQ come from the germline V gene (reference sequence). The CDR3 sequence is 14 residues long. The CDR3 loop reads CASSLGGVGETQYF. The CDR3 DNA reads TGTGCCAGCAGCCTAGGAGGGGTTGGAGAGACCCAGTACTTC.